The 13 T cell receptor beta chains presented below share a single source sample, sequenced in a study of T cell repertoires in cytomegalovirus infection. Each CDR3 protein gets one entry after TCRdb re-called the reads with MiXCR. The sample holds about 530,000 distinct CDR3 sequences; around 27% are singletons and the top ten take about 13%. Sequencing was performed on PBMCs. The receptor set was obtained from a human donor in good health (CMV status not recorded). Some clones in this sample may be carry-over from other donors' samples.

This clonotype was seen repeatedly, ten times or more. The genes are TRBV7-2 and TRBJ1-5; no reliable D call. The length of the CDR3 is 14 residues. V lost 5 bases to trimming and J lost 3 bases, with 11 bases between them. Per the germline V gene, CDR1 is SGHTA and CDR2 is FQGNSA. The CDR3 sequence is CASSVDGDNQPQHF. The CDR3 DNA is TGTGCCAGCAGCGTGGACGGAGACAATCAGCCCCAGCATTTT.

The V call is TRBV11-2, the J call TRBJ2-1; 8 nucleotides agree with TRBD2. Per the germline V gene, CDR1 is SGHAT and CDR2 is FQNNGV. The ends lost 8 bases at V and 4 bases at J; junction bases unmatched: 7. The CDR3 contains 14 residues. CDR3 sequence (DNA): TGTGCCAGCCGTGGACTAGCTTCTTACAATGAGCAGTTCTTC. It translates to CASRGLASYNEQFF.

This clonotype appeared a few times. This sequence joins TRBV6-2 or TRBV6-3 and TRBJ2-1; 11 bases agree with TRBD2. CDR1 and CDR2 (germline): MNHEY, SVGEGT. The CDR3 sequence is 16 residues long. The trim removed 5 bases at V and 2 bases at J, leaving 5 bases unmatched. This CDR3 is CASSKTTSGTYNEQFF. The DNA for the CDR3 is TGTGCCAGCAGTAAAACGACTAGCGGGACCTACAATGAGCAGTTCTTC.

This clonotype was recorded a few times. The rearrangement joins TRBV12-3 or TRBV12-4 to TRBJ2-1; TRBD2 is a possible D gene (5 bases). The ends were cut back, 5 bases at V and 10 bases at J, with 12 bases in the middle. The CDR3 extends over 12 amino acids. CDR3 protein: CASSPGWEEQFF. CDR3 coding DNA: TGTGCCAGCAGTCCCGGGTGGGAGGAGCAGTTCTTC.

The chain joins TRBV19 to TRBJ1-2; 9 bases line up with TRBD1. The V and J ends lost 3 bases and 8 bases, in that order; junction bases with no gene match: 1. Germline V lookup: CDR1 LNHDA, CDR2 SQIVND (reference sequence). The CDR3 is 12 amino acids. The CDR3 DNA sequence: TGTGCCAGTAGTATCACAGGGGGCGGCTACACCTTC. It specifies CASSITGGGYTF. Full variable domain (missing parts from reference TRBV19 and TRBJ1-2): DGGITQSPKYLFRKEGQNVTLSCEQNLNHDAMYWYRQDPGQGLRLIYYSQIVNDFQKGDIAEGYSVSREKKESFPLTVTSAQKNPTAFYLCASSITGGGYTFGSGTRLTVV.

This clonotype was counted between two and nine times. The rearrangement joins TRBV29-1 to TRBJ1-4; the match to TRBD1 covers 10 bases. The CDR3 sequence is 12 residues long. From germline, CDR1 is SQVTM and CDR2 ANQGSEA. The V and J ends lost 7 bases and 7 bases, in that order; junction bases with no gene match: 3. As DNA, the CDR3 is TGCAGCGGGGGACAGGGGCTTGAAAAACTGTTTTTT. Translated, it gives CSGGQGLEKLFF.

This clonotype has at least ten counts. V usage is TRBV7-2 and J usage is TRBJ2-5; 8 bases match TRBD2. Germline V gene data show CDR1 as SGHTA and CDR2 as FQGNSA. CDR3 size: 15 residues. Trimming at V came to 5 bases and at J to 4 bases, leaving 9 bases not matched to a gene. Here the CDR3 reads CASSVGAGGRETQYF. Written as DNA, the CDR3 is TGTGCCAGCAGCGTAGGGGCGGGAGGCCGAGAGACCCAGTACTTC.

This clonotype was detected ten times or more. The rearrangement links TRBV7-6 to TRBJ1-4; no definite D call. This CDR3 has 14 amino acids. Trimming removed 6 bases from V and 2 bases from J, with 10 bases in between. Germline CDR1 and CDR2: SGHVS and FNYEAQ. The CDR3 loop is CASSPRGTNEKLFF. In nucleotides, the CDR3 is TGTGCCAGCAGTCCCCGGGGTACTAATGAAAAACTGTTTTTT.

The J gene is TRBJ2-3, the V gene TRBV7-9; TRBD1 agrees at 10 bases. Germline V gene data show CDR1 as SEHNR and CDR2 as FQNEAQ (reference sequence). This CDR3 has 14 amino acids. Trimming at V came to 3 bases and at J to 4 bases, leaving 1 base not matched to a gene. The CDR3 sequence is CASSFGQGADTQYF. The CDR3 DNA follows: TGTGCCAGCAGCTTCGGACAGGGGGCAGATACGCAGTATTTT.

This clonotype has a count of ten or more. The chain carries TRBV7-2 and TRBJ2-4; 9 bases are a match to TRBD1. The CDR3 extends over 12 amino acids. The germline CDR1 and CDR2 sequences are SGHTA and FQGNSA. The junction had 8 bases not matched to a gene; V was cut back by 5 bases and J by 15 bases. In nucleotides, the CDR3 is TGTGCCAGCAGCCCGGGACAGGGTATCTGGTACTTC. Its translation is CASSPGQGIWYF.

The chain employs TRBV10-3 and TRBJ2-1; D gene ambiguous. CDR1 and CDR2 (germline): ENHRY, SYGVKD. CDR3 length equals 11 residues. V dropped 11 bases and J dropped 7 bases, with 12 bases sitting between them. The CDR3 sequence: CAAKERNEQFF. The CDR3 coding sequence is TGTGCCGCCAAGGAACGGAATGAGCAGTTCTTC.

Turning to this clonotype: As the CDR3 is not closed by the conserved phenylalanine or tryptophan, this likely results from a read error. The V gene is TRBV6-5, the J gene TRBJ2-2; D is undetermined. Trimming left V 5 bases short and J 0 bases short, with 10 bases between. CDR3 length: 15 residues. Germline V gives CDR1 MNHEY, CDR2 SVGAGI. The DNA for the CDR3 is TGTGCCAGCAGTCACCGGGCCCCGAACACCGGGGAGCTGTTTTGT. This sequence encodes CASSHRAPNTGELFC.

The chain uses TRBV20-1 and TRBJ2-7; TRBD1 is a possible D gene (5 bases). V dropped 5 bases and J dropped 4 bases, with 9 bases sitting between them. The CDR3 contains 11 residues. CDR1 and CDR2 from the germline V gene are DFQATT and SNEGSKA (reference sequence). The CDR3 DNA is TGCAGTGCTGAGGACACGTACGAGCAGTACTTC. Translating gives CSAEDTYEQYF.